Each of the 32 T cell receptor beta chains below was sequenced from the same sample in a study of T-cell reconstitution after alpha-beta-depleted transplantation in children. Unique molecular identifiers were used in preparing the TCRbeta library. TCRdb fed the PCR reads into MiXCR, producing one record per CDR3 protein. Among roughly 310,000 distinct CDR3 sequences listed, around 25% were seen once. This material consisted of PBMCs, mostly from graft donor cells, taken 180 days after TCRalphabeta/CD19-depleted stem cell transplant. Source of these receptors: a male patient aged 5 to 17 who had a stem cell transplant for acute lymphoblastic leukemia, so the T cells may come from the graft donor.

The chain recombines TRBV7-9 with TRBJ2-1, with D possibly being TRBD2 (6 bases). The V and J ends lost 1 base and 5 bases respectively, with 18 bases between them. CDR1 and CDR2 from the germline V gene are SEHNR and FQNEAQ (reference sequence). The CDR3 has 17 residues. The CDR3 loop is CASSLEGLASGNNEQFF. The DNA for the CDR3 is TGTGCCAGCAGCTTAGAGGGTCTAGCGAGTGGGAACAATGAGCAGTTCTTC.

The chain combines TRBV7-8 with TRBJ1-2, with 10 positions matching TRBD1. Germline V gene sequence: CDR1 SGHVS, CDR2 FQNEAQ. The CDR3 totals 16 residues. V lost 0 bases and J lost 8; bases outside the gene matches: 9. The CDR3 nucleotides are TGTGCCAGCAGCTTAGCGCGAATGACAGGGGGCAGGGGCTACACCTTC. This encodes CASSLARMTGGRGYTF. The variable domain in full, with the rest retrieved from reference TRBV7-8 and TRBJ1-2, is GAGVSQSPRYKVAKRGQDVALRCDPISGHVSLFWYQQALGQGPEFLTYFQNEAQLDKSGLPSDRFFAERPEGSVSTLKIQRTQQEDSAVYLCASSLARMTGGRGYTFGSGTRLTVV.

The chain couples TRBV2 to TRBJ1-5, with D perhaps matching TRBD1 (6 bases). The CDR3 loop spans 16 amino acids. Trimming cost V 3 bases and J 5 bases, with 17 bases left between them. The V gene's germline CDR1 is SNHLY and CDR2 FYNNEI. The CDR3 region has the DNA TGTGCCAGCAGTGACGGGTCCAGGGGCGGGGATCAGCCCCAGCATTTT. Translation gives CASSDGSRGGDQPQHF.

In its sample, this clonotype was seen a few times. The V call is TRBV29-1, the J call TRBJ2-7; D unclear. V lost 4 bases, J lost 3 bases, and 10 bases lay in between. The germline gives CDR1 SQVTM, CDR2 ANQGSEA. This CDR3 has 12 amino acids. The DNA of the CDR3 is TGCAGCGTTGGTTTATCCGGCTACGAGCAGTACTTC. Its protein is CSVGLSGYEQYF.

This clonotype occurred a few times. The chain has TRBV28 and TRBJ2-1, with D uncertain. CDR1 and CDR2 from the germline V gene are MDHEN and SYDVKM. V was clipped by 2 bases and J by 8 bases, with 4 bases between them. The CDR3 sequence is 11 residues long. CDR3 residues: CASSLMYEQFF. In nucleotides, the CDR3 is TGTGCCAGCAGTTTAATGTATGAGCAGTTCTTC.

The chain joins TRBV5-1 to TRBJ2-4, with 15 bases fitting TRBD2. Germline V gene data show CDR1 as SGHRS and CDR2 as YFSETQ. Trimming cost V 2 bases and J 7 bases; bases outside gene matches: 10. The length of the CDR3 is 18 residues. CDR3 sequence: CASSFRSGTSGRMNIQYF. CDR3 sequence (DNA): TGCGCCAGCAGCTTCCGGTCCGGGACTAGCGGGAGGATGAACATTCAGTACTTC. The whole variable domain, remainder taken from reference TRBV5-1 and TRBJ2-4, is KAGVTQTPRYLIKTRGQQVTLSCSPISGHRSVSWYQQTPGQGLQFLFEYFSETQRNKGNFPGRFSGRQFSNSRSEMNVSTLELGDSALYLCASSFRSGTSGRMNIQYFGAGTRLSVL.

This clonotype was seen a few times. The V gene is TRBV29-1, the J gene TRBJ2-7; 7 bases align to TRBD1. Germline V CDR1 and CDR2: SQVTM, ANQGSEA. V trimming: 5 bases; J trimming: 1 base; junction bases outside the gene matches: 5. The CDR3 runs to 13 residues. CDR3 DNA: TGCAGCGTTCGGGACAGCCCATCCTACGAGCAGTACTTC. Protein sequence: CSVRDSPSYEQYF.

The sample holds many counts of this clonotype. The chain employs TRBV20-1 and TRBJ2-7; 7 bases line up with TRBD2. Losses at the gene ends were 3 bases for V and 3 bases for J; bases not matched to a gene: 5. The CDR3 has 13 amino acids. Germline V gives CDR1 DFQATT, CDR2 SNEGSKA (reference sequence). The CDR3 nucleotides are TGCAGTGCTAGTGAGACTAGCAACTACGAGCAGTACTTC. This translates into CSASETSNYEQYF.

CDR3 sequence reads: CASSQQTSGDEQFF. Here the CDR3 DNA reads TGTGCCAGTAGTCAACAGACTAGCGGCGATGAGCAGTTCTTC. The chain links TRBV19 to TRBJ2-1, with 9 bases matching TRBD2. V gave up 5 bases and J gave up 8 bases; unmatched junction bases: 7. Germline V gene data show CDR1 as LNHDA and CDR2 as SQIVND (reference sequence). This CDR3 contains 14 residues. The full variable domain, completed using reference TRBV19 and TRBJ2-1, is DGGITQSPKYLFRKEGQNVTLSCEQNLNHDAMYWYRQDPGQGLRLIYYSQIVNDFQKGDIAEGYSVSREKKESFPLTVTSAQKNPTAFYLCASSQQTSGDEQFFGPGTRLTVL.

This clonotype was counted only a few times. This chain joins TRBV12-3 or TRBV12-4 and TRBJ1-1; D is perhaps TRBD1 (5 bases). CDR3 length: 15 amino acids. Trimming shortened V by 3 bases and J by 0 bases, and 11 bases separated the two germline ends. In DNA form, the CDR3 reads TGTGCCAGCAGTTTTGGGGGGTATATGAACACTGAAGCTTTCTTT. As protein: CASSFGGYMNTEAFF.

This clonotype was observed a handful of times. The chain has TRBV25-1 and TRBJ2-2, with D perhaps matching TRBD1 (6 bases). V was clipped by 2 bases and J by 3 bases, with 13 bases between them. CDR3 length equals 16 residues. Germline assignment: CDR1 MGHDK and CDR2 SYGVNS. The CDR3 region is CASSERGRGHTGELFF. The CDR3 DNA follows: TGTGCCAGCAGTGAAAGGGGGAGAGGTCACACCGGGGAGCTGTTTTTT. The full variable domain, with the rest looked up from reference TRBV25-1 and TRBJ2-2, is EADIYQTPRYLVIGTGKKITLECSQTMGHDKMYWYQQDPGMELHLIHYSYGVNSTEKGDLSSESTVSRIRTEHFPLTLESARPSHTSQYLCASSERGRGHTGELFFGEGSRLTVL.

A single count supports this clonotype. The chain couples TRBV27 to TRBJ2-7; D not certain. V was cut by 2 bases and J by 6 bases, with 11 bases left in between. CDR3 length equals 13 residues. The germline CDR1 and CDR2 sequences are MNHEY and SMNVEV (reference sequence). CDR3 coding DNA: TGTGCCAGCAGTTTAGTAAGGGCTACCGAGCAGTACTTC. This encodes CASSLVRATEQYF.

Remarks on this clonotype: The junction departs from germline at one end; a sequencing error may be responsible. The chain carries TRBV20-1 and TRBJ2-7, with D possibly matching TRBD2 (5 bases). The V gene's germline CDR1 is DFQATT and CDR2 SNEGSKA (reference sequence). The CDR3 spans 14 residues. In nucleotides, the CDR3 is TGCAGTGCTAGTAAGGTTAGGCGGGCCTACGAGCTGTACTTC. This codes for CSASKVRRAYELYF.

The chain carries TRBV7-8 and TRBJ2-1; D is perhaps TRBD2 (5 bases). V lost 3 bases and J lost 12, with 12 bases in between. The germline CDR1 and CDR2 sequences are SGHVS and FQNEAQ. The CDR3 is made up of 12 amino acids. The CDR3 bases are TGTGCCAGCAGCTTCGCTAGCTCAGGGCAGTTCTTC. Amino acid sequence: CASSFASSGQFF.

The rearrangement links TRBV5-1 to TRBJ2-2; D gene uncertain. Trimming pared 6 bases from V and 0 bases from J, leaving 9 bases between. Per the germline V gene, CDR1 is SGHRS and CDR2 is YFSETQ. The CDR3 loop spans 14 amino acids. CDR3 nucleotides: TGCGCCAGCAATCGCCTCGCGAACACCGGGGAGCTGTTTTTT. Its translation: CASNRLANTGELFF.

The chain carries TRBV7-9 and TRBJ1-1; a weak D match, TRBD1 (5 bases). Trimming removed 3 bases from V and 8 bases from J, with 13 bases in between. The length of the CDR3 is 13 residues. CDR1 is SEHNR and CDR2 is FQNEAQ in the germline V gene (reference sequence). CDR3 amino acids: CASSLSRGREAFF. Written as DNA, the CDR3 is TGTGCCAGCAGCTTGTCCCGGGGGAGGGAAGCTTTCTTT. The variable domain in full, completed from reference TRBV7-9 and TRBJ1-1, reads DTGVSQNPRHKITKRGQNVTFRCDPISEHNRLYWYRQTLGQGPEFLTYFQNEAQLEKSRLLSDRFSAERPKGSFSTLEIQRTEQGDSAMYLCASSLSRGREAFFGQGTRLTVV.

This clonotype was detected only a few times. The DNA for the CDR3 is TGCAGTTTCCAGCTGTCCTATGGCTACACCTTC. Residues: CSFQLSYGYTF. The chain combines TRBV20-1 with TRBJ1-2; no firm D call. V was trimmed by 8 bases and J by 4 bases, leaving 11 bases between them. CDR3 size: 11 residues. CDR1 and CDR2 (germline): DFQATT, SNEGSKA (reference sequence).

The V gene is TRBV21-1, the J gene TRBJ2-5; the table's D gene call, TRBD1, was not cross checked with the DNA. TRBV21-1 is annotated as a pseudogene. This CDR3 has 16 residues. CDR3 DNA: TGTGCCAGCCGCTCCCCCTGGGGGCCGTACCAAGAGACCCAGTACTTC. Amino acid sequence: CASRSPWGPYQETQYF.

This clonotype has more than one count but fewer than ten. The chain couples TRBV7-9 to TRBJ1-1, with D possibly being TRBD1 (5 bases). Germline CDR1 SEHNR, CDR2 FQNEAQ (reference sequence). The CDR3 has 14 residues. V dropped 7 bases and J dropped 3 bases, with 15 bases sitting between them. The DNA of the CDR3 is TGTGCCAGCATCCGAGGGACTTCGGACACTGAAGCTTTCTTT. This translates into CASIRGTSDTEAFF.

In its sample, this clonotype was seen a few times. The chain uses TRBV20-1 and TRBJ1-5; D is unresolved. The CDR3 has 12 amino acids. Trimming shortened V by 0 bases and J by 4 bases, and 4 bases separated the two germline ends. Germline V lookup: CDR1 DFQATT, CDR2 SNEGSKA (reference sequence). CDR3 in DNA: TGCAGTGCTAGAGATCGGAATCAGCCCCAGCATTTT. Amino acid sequence: CSARDRNQPQHF.

The J gene is TRBJ2-1, the V gene TRBV20-1; no firm D call. V shed 3 bases and J shed 6 bases, with 21 bases lying between them. This CDR3 is 16 amino acids long. The V gene's germline CDR1 is DFQATT and CDR2 SNEGSKA (reference sequence). In DNA form, the CDR3 reads TGCAGTGCTAGGGCTGATTTGGTATCCCTCCTCAATGAGCAGTTCTTC. This encodes CSARADLVSLLNEQFF.

This clonotype was detected many times. This chain joins TRBV20-1 and TRBJ2-1, with 7 bases lining up with TRBD2. This CDR3 spans 14 amino acids. Germline lookup yields CDR1 DFQATT and CDR2 SNEGSKA (reference sequence). V lost 0 bases and J lost 6; bases outside the gene matches: 5. The CDR3 region has the DNA TGCAGTGCTAGAGATACGGGAGGTCCCAATGAGCAGTTCTTC. Amino acid sequence: CSARDTGGPNEQFF.

This clonotype was detected a few times. V gene TRBV15 combines with J gene TRBJ2-2; D gene uncertain. The CDR3 sequence is 14 residues long. V was trimmed by 1 base and J by 3 bases, leaving 6 bases between them. CDR1 LNHNV and CDR2 YYDKDF come from the germline V gene (reference sequence). The CDR3 protein is CATSRVKDTGELFF. CDR3 DNA sequence: TGTGCCACCAGCAGAGTTAAGGACACCGGGGAGCTGTTTTTT.

The chain uses TRBV18 and TRBJ2-1, with 9 nucleotides matching TRBD1. There are 14 residues in the CDR3. Trimming cost V 3 bases and J 8 bases; bases outside gene matches: 5. Germline V gene data show CDR1 as KGHSH and CDR2 as LQKENI. Here the CDR3 reads CASSPVDRGHEQFF. The CDR3 DNA is TGTGCCAGCTCACCCGTGGACAGGGGCCATGAGCAGTTCTTC.

In this sample, this clonotype turned up a few times. The rearrangement links TRBV7-9 to TRBJ2-7; TRBD1 matches 10 bases. The germline gives CDR1 SEHNR, CDR2 FQNEAQ (reference sequence). J was trimmed by 3 bases and V by 4 bases; bases with no gene match: 3. This CDR3 is 14 amino acids long. The CDR3 DNA reads as TGTGCCAGCAGCTGGACAGGGGGGCTCTACGAGCAGTACTTC. It is translated as CASSWTGGLYEQYF.

The chain combines TRBV9 with TRBJ2-7; 9 bases match TRBD2. The CDR3 consists of 15 residues. V was pared by 0 bases and J by 5 bases, with 6 bases of the junction left unmatched. Germline loops: CDR1 SGDLS, CDR2 YYNGEE. Here the CDR3 reads CASSVGGRAGHEQYF. CDR3 in DNA: TGTGCCAGCAGCGTAGGCGGGAGGGCCGGCCACGAGCAGTACTTC.

This clonotype has more than one count but fewer than ten. The chain has TRBV29-1 and TRBJ1-1, with D perhaps TRBD1 (6 bases). Trimming left V 2 bases short and J 11 bases short, with 18 bases between. The CDR3 consists of 13 residues. CDR1 and CDR2 from the germline V gene are SQVTM and ANQGSEA. The CDR3 DNA reads as TGCAGCGTTGAAAGTACCTCCGGGGGCTGGGCTTTCTTT. Amino acids: CSVESTSGGWAFF.

The V gene is TRBV2, the J gene TRBJ2-1, with 9 bases fitting TRBD2. V was pared by 4 bases and J by 0 bases, with 1 base of the junction left unmatched. The germline gives CDR1 SNHLY, CDR2 FYNNEI. This CDR3 comprises 15 residues. The CDR3 is CASSGLAVSYNEQFF. DNA for the CDR3: TGTGCCAGCAGTGGACTAGCGGTCTCCTACAATGAGCAGTTCTTC.

This clonotype was seen only a few times. V usage is TRBV27 and J usage is TRBJ2-7, with TRBD2 matching over 11 bases. The CDR3 length is 16 residues. The germline gives CDR1 MNHEY, CDR2 SMNVEV (reference sequence). Unmatched junction bases numbered 7, after V lost 4 bases and J lost 2 bases. CDR3 coding DNA: TGTGCCAGCAGTTCCTCGACTAGCGGGATAGCCTACGAGCAGTACTTC. Translation gives CASSSSTSGIAYEQYF.

The chain joins TRBV27 to TRBJ1-1; 7 bases fit TRBD1. The CDR3 contains 16 residues. The junction had 14 bases not matched to a gene; V was cut back by 0 bases and J by 10 bases. The germline CDR1 and CDR2 sequences are MNHEY and SMNVEV (reference sequence). The CDR3 coding sequence is TGTGCCAGCAGTTTATCGCCCCTCGAGGCAGGGGGGACAGCTTTCTTT. Translating gives CASSLSPLEAGGTAFF.

This clonotype was seen only once. CDR3 sequence reads: CASSYLTGDNEQFF. CDR3 nucleotide sequence: TGTGCCAGCAGCTATTTAACAGGGGACAATGAGCAGTTCTTC. The chain employs TRBV11-2 and TRBJ2-1, with 7 bases lining up with TRBD1. After removal of 4 bases from V and 5 bases from J, the junction contained 5 bases not matched to a gene. This CDR3 is built from 14 residues. Germline V CDR1 and CDR2: SGHAT, FQNNGV.

V usage is TRBV20-1 and J usage is TRBJ2-5; D perhaps matches TRBD2 (5 bases). The V gene's germline CDR1 is DFQATT and CDR2 SNEGSKA (reference sequence). V lost 6 bases and J 5 bases, leaving 10 bases between the germline ends. The CDR3 length is 11 residues. CDR3 loop: CSASPGETQYF. The CDR3 coding sequence is TGCAGTGCATCCCCGGGGGAGACCCAGTACTTC.